This TCR beta chain was recovered during a study of T-cell reconstitution after alpha-beta-depleted transplantation in children. In germline, CDR1 is LGHNT, CDR2 FRNRAP. Between the trimmed V and J ends, which lost 1 base and 7 bases, there was a span of 14 bases. The CDR3 spans 14 residues. Preparation of the TCRbeta library was carried out with unique molecular identifiers. From the PCR reads, TCRdb called clonotypes with MiXCR, one entry per CDR3 protein. The sample lists about 340,000 distinct CDR3 sequences; about 14% were seen once. The genes are TRBV12-5 and TRBJ2-7, with D uncertain. The clonotype originates from a human donor who donated a stem cell graft to a child with Fanconi anemia. The sequencing used PBMCs, collected from the stem cell graft. The CDR3 DNA reads TGTGCTAGTGGTTTGGAGGTCACTACTGGGGAGCAGTACTTC. Its protein is CASGLEVTTGEQYF.